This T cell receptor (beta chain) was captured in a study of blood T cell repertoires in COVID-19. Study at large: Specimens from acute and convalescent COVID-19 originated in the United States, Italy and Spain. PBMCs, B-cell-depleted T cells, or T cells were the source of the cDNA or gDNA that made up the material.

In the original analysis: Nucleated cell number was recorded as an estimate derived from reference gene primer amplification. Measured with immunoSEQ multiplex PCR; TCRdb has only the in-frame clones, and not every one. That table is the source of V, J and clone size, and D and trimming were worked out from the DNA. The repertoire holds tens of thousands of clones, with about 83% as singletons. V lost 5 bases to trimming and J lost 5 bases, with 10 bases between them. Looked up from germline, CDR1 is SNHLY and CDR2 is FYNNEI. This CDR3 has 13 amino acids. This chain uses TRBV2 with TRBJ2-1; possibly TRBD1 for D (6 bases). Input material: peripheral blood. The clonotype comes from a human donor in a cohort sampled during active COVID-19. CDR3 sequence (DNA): TGTGCCAGCAGTCTGGGACAAAACAATGAGCAGTTCTTC. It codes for CASSLGQNNEQFF.